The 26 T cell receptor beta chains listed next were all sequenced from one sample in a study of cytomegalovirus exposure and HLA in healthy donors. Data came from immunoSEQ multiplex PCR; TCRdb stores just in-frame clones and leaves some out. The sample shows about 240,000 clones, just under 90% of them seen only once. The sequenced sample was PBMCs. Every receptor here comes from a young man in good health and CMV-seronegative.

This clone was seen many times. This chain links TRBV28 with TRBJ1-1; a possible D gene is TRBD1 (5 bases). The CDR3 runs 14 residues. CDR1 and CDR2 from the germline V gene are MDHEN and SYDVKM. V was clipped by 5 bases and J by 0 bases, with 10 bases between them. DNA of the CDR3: TGTGCCAGCAGTCACAGGTATATGAACACTGAAGCTTTCTTT. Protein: CASSHRYMNTEAFF.

The chain's CDR3 is CACPLGQGIEKLFF. The CDR3 DNA sequence: TGTGCCTGCCCCCTCGGACAGGGTATAGAAAAACTGTTTTTT. The chain links TRBV30 to TRBJ1-4; 8 bases are shared with TRBD1. This CDR3 has 14 residues. Germline CDR1 GTSNPN, CDR2 SVGIG (reference sequence). V lost 6 bases, J lost 8 bases, and 11 bases stayed unmatched.

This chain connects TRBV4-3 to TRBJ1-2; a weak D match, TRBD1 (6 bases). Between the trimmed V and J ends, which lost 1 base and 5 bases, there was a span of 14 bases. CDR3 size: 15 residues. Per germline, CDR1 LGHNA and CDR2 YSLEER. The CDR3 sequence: CASSQAPGEGYGYTF. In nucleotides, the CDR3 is TGCGCCAGCAGCCAAGCCCCAGGGGAGGGGTATGGCTACACCTTC.

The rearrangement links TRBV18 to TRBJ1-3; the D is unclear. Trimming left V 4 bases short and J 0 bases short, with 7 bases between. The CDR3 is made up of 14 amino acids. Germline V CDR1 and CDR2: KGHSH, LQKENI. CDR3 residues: CASSLSVSGNTIYF. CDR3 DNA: TGTGCCAGCTCACTGTCGGTCTCTGGAAACACCATATATTTT.

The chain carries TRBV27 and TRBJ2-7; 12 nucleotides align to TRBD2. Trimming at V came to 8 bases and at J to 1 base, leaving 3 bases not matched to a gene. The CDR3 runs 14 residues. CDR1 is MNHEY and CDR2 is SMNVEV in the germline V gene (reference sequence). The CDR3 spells CASRLAGESYEQYF. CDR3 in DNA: TGTGCCAGCCGACTAGCGGGGGAATCCTACGAGCAGTACTTC.

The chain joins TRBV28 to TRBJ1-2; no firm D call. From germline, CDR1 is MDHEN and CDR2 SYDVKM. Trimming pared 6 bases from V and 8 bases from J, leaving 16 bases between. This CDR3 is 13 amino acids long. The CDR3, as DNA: TGTGCCAGCAGCCTAACTAGGGTGGGGGGCTACACCTTC. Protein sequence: CASSLTRVGGYTF.

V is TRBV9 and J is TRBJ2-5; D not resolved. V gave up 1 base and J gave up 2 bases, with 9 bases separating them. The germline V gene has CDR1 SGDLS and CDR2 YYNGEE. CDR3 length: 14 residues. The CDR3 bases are TGTGCCAGCAGCGTATCGCAGGAACAAGAGACCCAGTACTTC. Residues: CASSVSQEQETQYF.

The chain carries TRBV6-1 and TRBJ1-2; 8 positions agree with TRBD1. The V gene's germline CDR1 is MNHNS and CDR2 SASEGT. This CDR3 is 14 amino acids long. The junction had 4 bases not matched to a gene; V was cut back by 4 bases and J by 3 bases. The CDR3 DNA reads TGTGCCAGCAGTGCTTCAGGGGGCGACTATGGCTACACCTTC. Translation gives CASSASGGDYGYTF.

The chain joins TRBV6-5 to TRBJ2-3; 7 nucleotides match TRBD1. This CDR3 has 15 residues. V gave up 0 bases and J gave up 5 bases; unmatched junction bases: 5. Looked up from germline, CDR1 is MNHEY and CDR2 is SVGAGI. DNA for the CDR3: TGTGCCAGCAGTTACTCGAAGGGGGCTGTAGATACGCAGTATTTT. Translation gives CASSYSKGAVDTQYF.

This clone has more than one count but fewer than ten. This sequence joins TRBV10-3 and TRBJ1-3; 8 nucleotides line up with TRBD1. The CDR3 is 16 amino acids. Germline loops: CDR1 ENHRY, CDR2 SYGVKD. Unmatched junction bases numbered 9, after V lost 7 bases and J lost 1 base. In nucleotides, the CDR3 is TGTGCCATCACCGCGGACAGGGCGGTTTCTGGAAACACCATATATTTT. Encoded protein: CAITADRAVSGNTIYF.

The CDR3 DNA is TGCAGCGTTGAAGATGGACAGGGAGGTTATTTT. Translating gives CSVEDGQGGYF. The chain has TRBV29-1 and TRBJ1-3, with 8 bases that match TRBD1. Germline CDR1 reads SQVTM; CDR2 reads ANQGSEA. V was pared by 0 bases and J by 16 bases, with 5 bases of the junction left unmatched. This CDR3 comprises 11 residues.

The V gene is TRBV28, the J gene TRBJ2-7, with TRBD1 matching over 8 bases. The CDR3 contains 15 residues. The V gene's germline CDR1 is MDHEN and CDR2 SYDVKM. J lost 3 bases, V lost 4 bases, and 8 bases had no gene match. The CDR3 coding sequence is TGTGCCAGCAGTTCCCCTCCAGGGGGCGGCTACGAGCAGTACTTC. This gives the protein CASSSPPGGGYEQYF.

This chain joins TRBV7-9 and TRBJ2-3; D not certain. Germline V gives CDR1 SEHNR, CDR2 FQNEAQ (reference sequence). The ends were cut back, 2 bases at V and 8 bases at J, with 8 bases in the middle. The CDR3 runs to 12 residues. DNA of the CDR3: TGTGCCAGCAGCTTAAGTTCCAGTACGCAGTATTTT. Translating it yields CASSLSSSTQYF.

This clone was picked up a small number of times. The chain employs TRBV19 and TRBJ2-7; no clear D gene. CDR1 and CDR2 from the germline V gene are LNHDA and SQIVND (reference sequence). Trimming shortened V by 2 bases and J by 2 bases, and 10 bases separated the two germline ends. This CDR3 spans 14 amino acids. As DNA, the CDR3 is TGTGCCAGTAGTATAAGGCTAGTGGCCTACGAGCAGTACTTC. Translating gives CASSIRLVAYEQYF.

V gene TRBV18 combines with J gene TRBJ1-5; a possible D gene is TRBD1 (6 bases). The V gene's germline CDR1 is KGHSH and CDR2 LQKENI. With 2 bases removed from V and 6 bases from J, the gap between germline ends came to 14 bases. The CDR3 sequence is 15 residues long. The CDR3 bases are TGTGCCAGCTCACCAAACCAGGGGCAGGGTCAGCCCCAGCATTTT. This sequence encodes CASSPNQGQGQPQHF.

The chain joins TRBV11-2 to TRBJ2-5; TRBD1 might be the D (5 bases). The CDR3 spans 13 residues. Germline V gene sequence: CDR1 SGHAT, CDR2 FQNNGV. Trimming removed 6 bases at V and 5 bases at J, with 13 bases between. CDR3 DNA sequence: TGTGCCAGCAGGCCTCAGGGTGTGGAGACCCAGTACTTC. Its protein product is CASRPQGVETQYF.

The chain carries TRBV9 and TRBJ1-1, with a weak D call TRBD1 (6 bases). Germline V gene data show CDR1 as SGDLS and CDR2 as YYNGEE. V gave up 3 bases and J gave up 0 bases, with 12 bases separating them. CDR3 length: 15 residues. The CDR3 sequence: CASSAQGTMNTEAFF. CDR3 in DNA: TGTGCCAGCAGCGCGCAGGGGACTATGAACACTGAAGCTTTCTTT.

CDR3 sequence (DNA): TGTGCCAGCAGCCCAGGGACAGGACAAGAGACCCAGTACTTC. It codes for CASSPGTGQETQYF. The chain combines TRBV7-9 with TRBJ2-5; 8 nucleotides agree with TRBD1. Germline V gene lookup returns CDR1 SEHNR and CDR2 FQNEAQ (reference sequence). The CDR3 is 14 residues long. The trim removed 5 bases at V and 2 bases at J, leaving 4 bases unmatched.

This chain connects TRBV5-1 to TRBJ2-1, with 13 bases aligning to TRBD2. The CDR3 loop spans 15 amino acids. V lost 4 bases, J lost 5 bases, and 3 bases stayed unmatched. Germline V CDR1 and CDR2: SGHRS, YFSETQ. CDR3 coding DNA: TGCGCCAGCAGCGCGGGACTAGCGGGGAACAATGAGCAGTTCTTC. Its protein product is CASSAGLAGNNEQFF. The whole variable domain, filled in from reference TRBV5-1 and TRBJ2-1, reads KAGVTQTPRYLIKTRGQQVTLSCSPISGHRSVSWYQQTPGQGLQFLFEYFSETQRNKGNFPGRFSGRQFSNSRSEMNVSTLELGDSALYLCASSAGLAGNNEQFFGPGTRLTVL.

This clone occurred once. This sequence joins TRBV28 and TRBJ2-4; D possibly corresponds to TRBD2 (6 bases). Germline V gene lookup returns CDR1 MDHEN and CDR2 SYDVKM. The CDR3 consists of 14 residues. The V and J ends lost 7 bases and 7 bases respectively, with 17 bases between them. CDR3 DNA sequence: TGTGCCAGCAATCCAGGAGGGGAAATGAACATTCAGTACTTC. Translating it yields CASNPGGEMNIQYF.

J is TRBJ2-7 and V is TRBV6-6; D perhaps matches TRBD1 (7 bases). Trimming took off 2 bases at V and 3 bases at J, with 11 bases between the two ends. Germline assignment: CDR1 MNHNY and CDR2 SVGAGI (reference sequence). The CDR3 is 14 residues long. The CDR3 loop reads CASSYAGQNYEQYF. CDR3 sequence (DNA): TGTGCCAGCAGTTACGCGGGACAGAACTACGAGCAGTACTTC.

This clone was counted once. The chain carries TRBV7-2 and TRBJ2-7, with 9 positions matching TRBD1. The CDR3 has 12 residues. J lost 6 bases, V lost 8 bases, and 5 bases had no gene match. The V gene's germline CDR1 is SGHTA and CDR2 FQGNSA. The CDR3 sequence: CASSTGGAEQYF. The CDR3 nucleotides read TGTGCCAGCTCCACAGGGGGCGCCGAGCAGTACTTC.

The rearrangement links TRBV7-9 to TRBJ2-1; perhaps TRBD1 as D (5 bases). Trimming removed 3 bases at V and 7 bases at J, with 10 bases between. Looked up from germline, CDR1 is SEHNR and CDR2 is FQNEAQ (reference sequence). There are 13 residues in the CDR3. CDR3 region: CASSLGPGNEQFF. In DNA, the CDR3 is TGTGCCAGCAGCTTGGGGCCTGGGAATGAGCAGTTCTTC.

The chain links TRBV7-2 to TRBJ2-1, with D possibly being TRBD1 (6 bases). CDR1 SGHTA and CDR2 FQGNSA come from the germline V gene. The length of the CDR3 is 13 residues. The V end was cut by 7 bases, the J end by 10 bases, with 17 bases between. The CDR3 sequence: CASTFSWGTEQFF. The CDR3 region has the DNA TGTGCCAGCACCTTCTCTTGGGGGACAGAGCAGTTCTTC.

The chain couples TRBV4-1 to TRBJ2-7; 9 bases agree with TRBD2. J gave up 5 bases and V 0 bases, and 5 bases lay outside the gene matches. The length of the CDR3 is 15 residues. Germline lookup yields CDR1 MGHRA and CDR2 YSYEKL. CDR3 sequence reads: CASSQDSGRRDEQYF. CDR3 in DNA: TGCGCCAGCAGCCAAGATAGCGGGAGACGAGACGAGCAGTACTTC.

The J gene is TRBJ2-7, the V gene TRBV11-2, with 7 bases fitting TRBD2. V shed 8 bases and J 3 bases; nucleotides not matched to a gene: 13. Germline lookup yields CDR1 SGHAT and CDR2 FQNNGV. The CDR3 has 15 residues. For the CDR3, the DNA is TGTGCCAGCGCTCCCAACTTTGGGGAGGGCTACGAGCAGTACTTC. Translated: CASAPNFGEGYEQYF. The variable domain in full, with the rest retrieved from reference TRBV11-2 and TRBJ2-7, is EAGVAQSPRYKIIEKRQSVAFWCNPISGHATLYWYQQILGQGPKLLIQFQNNGVVDDSQLPKDRFSAERLKGVDSTLKIQPAKLEDSAVYLCASAPNFGEGYEQYFGPGTRLTVT.